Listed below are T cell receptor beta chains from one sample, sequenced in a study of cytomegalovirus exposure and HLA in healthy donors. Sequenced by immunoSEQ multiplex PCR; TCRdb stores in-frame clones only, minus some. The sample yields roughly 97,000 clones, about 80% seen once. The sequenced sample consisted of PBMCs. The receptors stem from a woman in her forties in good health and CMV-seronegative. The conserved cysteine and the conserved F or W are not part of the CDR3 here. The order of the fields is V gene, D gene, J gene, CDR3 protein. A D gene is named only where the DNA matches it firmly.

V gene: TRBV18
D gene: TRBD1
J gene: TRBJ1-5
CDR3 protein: ASSPELQGGNQPQH

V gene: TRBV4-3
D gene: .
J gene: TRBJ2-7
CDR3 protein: ASSQEGGRGFEQY

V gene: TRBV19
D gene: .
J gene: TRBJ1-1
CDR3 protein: ASMGHLNTEAF

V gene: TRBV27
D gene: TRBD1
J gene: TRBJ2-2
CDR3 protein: ASMGQGGTGELF

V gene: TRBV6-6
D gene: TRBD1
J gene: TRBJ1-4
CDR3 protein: ASSFPGTANEKLF

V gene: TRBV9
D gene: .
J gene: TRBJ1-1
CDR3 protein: ASSTAGGTEAF

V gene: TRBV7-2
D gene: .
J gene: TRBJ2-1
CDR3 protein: ASSLALAAYNEQF

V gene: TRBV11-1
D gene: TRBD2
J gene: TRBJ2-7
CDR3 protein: ASSFRSGAPSSYEQY

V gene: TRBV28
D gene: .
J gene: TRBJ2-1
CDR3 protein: ASSLGSGFGSYNEQF

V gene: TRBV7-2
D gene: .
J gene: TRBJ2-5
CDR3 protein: ASRLRLETQY

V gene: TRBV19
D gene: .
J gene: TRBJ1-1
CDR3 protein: ATSTGLGNTEAF

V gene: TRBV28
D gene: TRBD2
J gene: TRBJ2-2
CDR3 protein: ASTLRRTSGNLDGELF

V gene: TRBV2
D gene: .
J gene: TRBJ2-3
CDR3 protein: ASTGQSTDTQY

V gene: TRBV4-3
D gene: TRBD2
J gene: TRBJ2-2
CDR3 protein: ASSHPGLAAGELF

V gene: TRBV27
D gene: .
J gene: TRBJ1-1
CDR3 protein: ASRIQANTEAF

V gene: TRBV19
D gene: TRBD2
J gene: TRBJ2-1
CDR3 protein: ASSIGREGEQF

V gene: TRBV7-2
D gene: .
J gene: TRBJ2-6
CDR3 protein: ASSLLGLPASGANVLT